This T cell receptor beta chain was sequenced during a study of vaccination effects on CD4 cells after COVID-19. For this clone: Antigen specificity is unknown.

Clones were sequenced by immunoSEQ multiplex PCR, and TCRdb holds only the in-frame ones, with some missing. This table holds about 65,000 clones, roughly four fifths found once. Germline values: CDR1 SGHRS, CDR2 YFSETQ. Trimming took 0 bases from V and 2 from J; bases not matched to a gene: 5. The CDR3 totals 16 residues. Antigen-specific CD4+ T cell clonotypes were called by their expansion after viral peptide-pool culture in ViraFEST. Cultured cells yielded isolated CD4+ T cells after 10 days. Among the vaccine recipients, none had a prior SARS-CoV-2 infection, and nucleocapsid antibodies were negative.

This TCR was recovered from a human donor who received a COVID-19 vaccine. Material: CD4+ T cells from PBMCs cultured with HCoV-NL63 spike peptides, obtained before COVID-19 vaccination. J is TRBJ2-1 and V is TRBV5-1; TRBD1 matches at 7 bases. For the CDR3, the DNA is TGCGCCAGCAGCTTGGTATTACAGGGGACCTACAATGAGCAGTTCTTC. Translation gives CASSLVLQGTYNEQFF.